The 14 T cell receptor beta chains below come from one sample, sequenced in a study of CD4 T cell repertoires and nickel. TCRdb ran MiXCR on the RT-PCR reads and lists one entry per CDR3 protein. The sample holds 50 or so distinct CDR3 sequences. Sequencing was carried out using CD4+ T cells from blood, not recorded whether cultured. The receptor source for this set is a human donor in a nickel allergy study, with or without nickel allergy (not recorded which). It is not recorded whether this sample comes from one donor or several.

The sample holds one count of this clonotype. The chain carries TRBV7-9 and TRBJ1-1; perhaps TRBD1 as D (5 bases). CDR1 SEHNR and CDR2 FQNEAQ come from the germline V gene (reference sequence). V was clipped by 3 bases and J by 0 bases, with 11 bases between them. CDR3 size: 15 residues. The CDR3 here is CASSFRDGLNTEAFF. The CDR3 DNA reads as TGTGCCAGCAGCTTCCGGGACGGACTGAACACTGAAGCTTTCTTT.

The chain uses TRBV5-1 and TRBJ2-3; 9 bases line up with TRBD2. Germline CDR1 is SGHRS and CDR2 is YFSETQ. CDR3 length: 16 amino acids. The junction had 4 bases not matched to a gene; V was cut back by 0 bases and J by 2 bases. The CDR3 DNA is TGCGCCAGCAGCTTGGAGCGGGGGGCACCCACAGATACGCAGTATTTT. Encoded protein: CASSLERGAPTDTQYF.

CDR3: CASSGQGAGGYTF. CDR3 coding DNA: TGTGCCAGCAGCGGACAGGGGGCGGGTGGCTACACCTTC. The rearrangement links TRBV25-1 to TRBJ1-2, with TRBD1 identical over 11 bases. The V gene end was trimmed by 6 bases and the J gene end by 7 bases; junction bases not matched to a gene: 4. This CDR3 is built from 13 residues. In germline, CDR1 is MGHDK, CDR2 SYGVNS.

The rearrangement links TRBV12-3 or TRBV12-4 to TRBJ1-2; 7 bases fit TRBD1. The CDR3 sequence is 14 residues long. Trimming removed 5 bases from V and 4 bases from J; junction bases left unmatched: 7. CDR3 nucleotide sequence: TGTGCCAGCAGTAGACTGGACAGGCCCTATGGCTACACCTTC. This translates into CASSRLDRPYGYTF.

The chain is built from TRBV5-1 and TRBJ1-1; 7 bases fit TRBD1. The CDR3 extends over 13 amino acids. Germline lookup yields CDR1 SGHRS and CDR2 YFSETQ. Trimming removed 4 bases from V and 6 bases from J; junction bases left unmatched: 6. The CDR3 loop reads CASSLEGAAEAFF. CDR3 DNA sequence: TGCGCCAGCAGCCTAGAGGGGGCCGCTGAAGCTTTCTTT.

This rearrangement joins TRBV6-5 to TRBJ1-6; TRBD1 matches at 7 bases. In germline, CDR1 is MNHEY, CDR2 SVGAGI. The CDR3 extends over 17 amino acids. With V trimmed by 1 base and J by 7 bases, 10 bases remained unmatched. CDR3 DNA sequence: TGTGCCAGCAGTTACTTTCGGAGTGGGACAGCGAATTCACCCCTCCACTTT. This gives the protein CASSYFRSGTANSPLHF.

This sequence joins TRBV7-3 and TRBJ1-2; D unresolved. Germline CDR1 SGHTA, CDR2 FQGTGA. The CDR3 covers 13 residues. Trimming stripped 1 base from V and 7 bases from J, with 10 bases between. The CDR3, as DNA: TGTGCCAGCAGCTTAAGGGGAGGTTTTGGCTACACCTTC. Its protein is CASSLRGGFGYTF. Full variable domain (missing parts from reference TRBV7-3 and TRBJ1-2): GAGVSQTPSNKVTEKGKYVELRCDPISGHTALYWYRQSLGQGPEFLIYFQGTGAADDSGLPNDRFFAVRPEGSVSTLKIQRTERGDSAVYLCASSLRGGFGYTFGSGTRLTVV.

This chain joins TRBV7-2 and TRBJ2-5, with D possibly TRBD1 on 5 matching bases. The CDR3 extends over 14 amino acids. The germline CDR1 and CDR2 sequences are SGHTA and FQGNSA. Between the trimmed V and J ends, which lost 5 bases and 2 bases, there was a span of 12 bases. The DNA of the CDR3 is TGTGCCAGCAGCCGTATGGGGCAGCAAGAGACCCAGTACTTC. It codes for CASSRMGQQETQYF.

The chain links TRBV7-2 to TRBJ2-7; D unclear. Germline CDR1 is SGHTA and CDR2 is FQGNSA. With 2 bases removed from V and 7 bases from J, the gap between germline ends came to 12 bases. The CDR3 totals 13 residues. The DNA of the CDR3 is TGTGCCAGCAGCTTAACGGCGGCCGGGGAGCAGTACTTC. Translating gives CASSLTAAGEQYF.

This clonotype occurred a few times. The chain couples TRBV5-1 to TRBJ2-7; 7 positions match TRBD1. The CDR3 consists of 15 residues. The junction had 5 bases not matched to a gene; V was cut back by 0 bases and J by 2 bases. Germline V gene data show CDR1 as SGHRS and CDR2 as YFSETQ. The CDR3 is CASSLGRRGPYEQYF. CDR3 nucleotide sequence: TGCGCCAGCAGCTTGGGACGAAGGGGGCCCTACGAGCAGTACTTC.

This sequence joins TRBV7-2 and TRBJ2-2, with 7 bases identical to TRBD1. Trimming removed 3 bases from V and 1 base from J; junction bases left unmatched: 5. The CDR3 extends over 16 amino acids. CDR1 and CDR2 (germline): SGHTA, FQGNSA. The CDR3 loop reads CASSFHTGVNTGELFF. CDR3 nucleotide sequence: TGTGCCAGCAGCTTTCATACAGGGGTGAACACCGGGGAGCTGTTTTTT.

This chain uses TRBV5-1 with TRBJ2-7; 7 bases map to TRBD2. CDR3 length: 14 amino acids. The germline V gene has CDR1 SGHRS and CDR2 YFSETQ. V was clipped by 4 bases and J by 4 bases; unmatched bases: 8. The CDR3 DNA reads TGCGCCAGCAGCCTCGGGGGGACGCTTTACGAGCAGTACTTC. Translating it yields CASSLGGTLYEQYF.

The gene calls are TRBV11-1 and TRBJ2-3; 14 bases match TRBD2. Germline CDR1 SGHAT, CDR2 FQDESV (reference sequence). The length of the CDR3 is 17 residues. V gave up 5 bases and J gave up 1 base; unmatched junction bases: 5. CDR3 in amino acids: CASSQGLAGARTDTQYF. The CDR3 coding sequence is TGTGCCAGCAGCCAGGGACTAGCGGGGGCTCGCACAGATACGCAGTATTTT.

The chain combines TRBV7-2 with TRBJ1-5; D possibly corresponds to TRBD1 (5 bases). Per the germline V gene, CDR1 is SGHTA and CDR2 is FQGNSA. The CDR3 totals 15 residues. V lost 5 bases and J lost 0, with 11 bases in between. Here the CDR3 DNA reads TGTGCCAGCAGCCCTGTACAGGCTAGCAATCAGCCCCAGCATTTT. Its protein product is CASSPVQASNQPQHF. The whole variable domain, remainder taken from reference TRBV7-2 and TRBJ1-5, is GAGVSQSPSNKVTEKGKDVELRCDPISGHTALYWYRQSLGQGLEFLIYFQGNSAPDKSGLPSDRFSAERTGGSVSTLTIQRTQQEDSAVYLCASSPVQASNQPQHFGDGTRLSIL.